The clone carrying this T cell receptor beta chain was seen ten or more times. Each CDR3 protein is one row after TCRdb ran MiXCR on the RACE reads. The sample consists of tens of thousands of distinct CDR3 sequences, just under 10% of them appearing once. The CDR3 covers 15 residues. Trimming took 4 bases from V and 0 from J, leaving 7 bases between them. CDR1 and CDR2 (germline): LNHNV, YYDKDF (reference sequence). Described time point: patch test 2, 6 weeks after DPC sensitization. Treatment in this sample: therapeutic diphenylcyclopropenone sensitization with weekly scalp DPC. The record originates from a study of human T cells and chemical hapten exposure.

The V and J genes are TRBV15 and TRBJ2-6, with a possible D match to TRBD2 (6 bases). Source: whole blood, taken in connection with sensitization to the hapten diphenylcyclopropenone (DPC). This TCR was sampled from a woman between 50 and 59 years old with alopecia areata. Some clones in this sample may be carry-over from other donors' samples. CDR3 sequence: CATSKDYSGANVLTF. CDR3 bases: TGTGCCACCAGCAAGGACTACTCTGGGGCCAACGTCCTGACTTTC.